This T cell receptor beta chain was captured by sequencing in a study of shared clonotypes between healthy human individuals (dated by TCRdb to 2018 to 2021). As for the study more broadly: The cohort included a few men and a couple of women between 18 and 49 years of age. Per donor, three plates each were used for CD4 naive and CD4 memory, two for CD8 naive, and one for CD8 memory. To increase sequencing depth and limit assay-specific biases, TCR repertoire library preparation and sequencing were carried out by different laboratories using diverse techniques. Each donor's leukapheresis produced roughly between roughly 0.85 and 10 billion PBMCs. To estimate repertoire size and how much clonotypes are shared between individuals, the study performed deep sequencing of blood TCR repertoires from five healthy adults. Broader findings and caveats from the paper: About 5% of naive CD4, 3% to 3.5% of naive CD8, roughly 2.4% of memory CD4, and 0.35% to 0.5% of memory CD8 clonotypes were shared across several donors. Compared with non-shared clonotypes, clonotypes shared by all four sorted-subset donors had higher generation probabilities. The small number of donors limited the genetic and exposure-history diversity represented. Naive subsets generally had larger estimated clonotype richness than memory subsets. Only blood was sampled, and tissue TCR repertoires likely differ from those in blood. Incomplete sequencing was indicated by rarefaction of sorted-subset datasets, despite the large sequencing depth. Pairwise subsampling indicated that sequencing depth was expected to affect the degree of clonotype sharing among donors.

CDR1 MDHEN and CDR2 SYDVKM were looked up in the germline V gene. The CDR3 spans 15 residues, from the cysteine through the phenylalanine. Only the CDR3 region is kept as DNA, spanning 45 bases read in frame from base 1. The germline V and J ends show losses of 11 bases and 9 bases respectively, and no gene match explains 16 bases of the junction. In regard to this clone: What antigen it recognizes has not been identified. Nothing much larger sits one base from this clone, and base qualities are not available.

Using the deep immunoSEQ assay, TCR CDR3 regions were amplified from genomic DNA by multiplex PCR. Extracted genomic DNA from each cell subset was distributed evenly across all wells of several immunoSEQ 96-well plates, and each plate was treated as a replicate. For sorted subsets, roughly 200 ng of genomic DNA, equivalent to 30,000 or so T cell genomes, went into each replicate PCR. Purified libraries were quantified with a Qubit 3.0 fluorometer, sized on a Bioanalyzer 2100, and re-quantified with the KAPA Library Quantification kit. Every immunoSEQ 96-well plate was sequenced on a dedicated single-read 150-cycle Illumina NextSeq 550 flow cell. The paper's data handling went like this. The immunoSEQ output contained only junctional sequences without quality scores, so filtering could not match that applied to full-length reads. Sequences were annotated with PyIR, a Python wrapper for IgBLAST v1.9, using IMGT germline references to assign V/J genes and CDR3. Reads were removed for weak V/J assignments (E-value above 1e-6), missing CDR3, stop codons, out-of-frame junctions, or ambiguous translated residues. V3J clonotypes were defined by identical inferred V gene, J gene, and CDR3 amino acid sequence. Percentage overlap between repertoires was computed as shared unique clonotypes divided by the size of the smaller repertoire. Three approaches were used to assess repertoire richness: RTK rarefaction, the Chao1 estimator, and Recon v2.1 estimates of unobserved clonotypes. Generation probabilities were computed with OLGA for all TCRbeta clonotypes obtained by the gDNA method from a few donors. This is the immuneACCESS table as TCRdb keeps it, with only in-frame sequences that have V and J called. A part of the clones is gone; compared with another copy, unresolved V genes explain less than half, and the rest is unexplained. V, J and clone size were drawn from that table, and D and trimming were deduced from the DNA. In this sample the table shows fewer than 1.4 million clones, roughly 74% of which occur a single time. The leading ten clones occupy 0.6% to 0.75% of the sample.

Healthy HIV-negative adults with no recently reported acute infections or vaccinations were included as donors. Only Caucasian adults living in Nashville, Tennessee, USA were represented among the donors. Magnetic negative selection was used to enrich CD4+ T cells, after which naive cells were positively selected on CD45RA and the negative fraction became the memory subset. After blood collection by leukapheresis, PBMCs were isolated using Ficoll-Histopaque density gradient centrifugation and then cryopreserved in the vapor phase of liquid nitrogen. Purity and quantity of every magnetically sorted T cell population were checked by analytical flow cytometry. From each sorted fraction, genomic DNA was isolated and quantified by UV absorbance on a Nanodrop 2000c.

This sequence uses TRBV28 and TRBJ1-5, with 10 bases aligning to TRBD1. The source material was memory CD4+ T cells from PBMCs. What this sample's cell subset or site label stands for: CD45RA-negative fraction. The source is a young man in good health. Some clones in this sample may be carry-over from other donors' samples. In nucleotide form, the sequence is TGTGCCTCTTGGGGAGGGGACAGGGGCGGGTTGCCCCAGCATTTT. It codes for CASWGGDRGGLPQHF.